The next 27 T cell receptor beta chains were all read from a single sample in a study of cytomegalovirus exposure and HLA in healthy donors. The primer mix had 60 Vbeta and 13 Jbeta primers. Sequenced by immunoSEQ multiplex PCR; TCRdb stores in-frame clones only, minus some. Of around 130,000 clones in the sample, 75% to 85% were seen once. Sequencing input: PBMCs. These receptors were collected from a man aged 30 to 45 in good health and CMV-seronegative.

V gene TRBV28 combines with J gene TRBJ1-5; 7 nucleotides match TRBD1. There are 17 residues in the CDR3. The J segment lost 0 bases and the V segment lost 6 bases, leaving 11 bases of the junction unmatched. Germline V gene lookup returns CDR1 MDHEN and CDR2 SYDVKM. CDR3 residues: CASSTLRDRNSNQPQHF. The CDR3 nucleotides read TGTGCCAGCAGCACACTCCGGGACAGAAATAGCAATCAGCCCCAGCATTTT.

J is TRBJ1-5 and V is TRBV25-1; D might be TRBD1 (6 bases). Germline V CDR1 and CDR2: MGHDK, SYGVNS. CDR3 length equals 16 residues. V was cut by 4 bases and J by 0 bases, with 13 bases left in between. CDR3 protein: CASSAGTPYSNQPQHF. The CDR3 nucleotides read TGTGCCAGCAGTGCCGGGACACCTTATAGCAATCAGCCCCAGCATTTT.

This chain uses TRBV5-4 with TRBJ1-2, with TRBD1 identical over 11 bases. There are 16 residues in the CDR3. In germline, CDR1 is SGHNT, CDR2 YYREEE (reference sequence). Trimming at V came to 6 bases and at J to 8 bases, leaving 15 bases not matched to a gene. Here the CDR3 DNA reads TGTGCCAGCACCTCAAGGGACAGGGGGTTTCGTGGAGGCTACACCTTC. Its translation is CASTSRDRGFRGGYTF.

The chain is built from TRBV4-1 and TRBJ2-5, with 13 bases fitting TRBD2. CDR1 is MGHRA and CDR2 is YSYEKL in the germline V gene. The ends lost 5 bases at V and 5 bases at J; junction bases unmatched: 17. This CDR3 contains 19 residues. The CDR3 DNA follows: TGCGCCAGCAGCTCAGTCACCGGACTAGCGGGAGCTGATGCGGAGACCCAGTACTTC. It codes for CASSSVTGLAGADAETQYF.

The CDR3 DNA reads as TGTGCCAGCAGTTACTCTAGCGGGAGTGGTCGGGAGCAGTACTTC. As protein: CASSYSSGSGREQYF. The chain has TRBV6-5 and TRBJ2-7; 9 bases line up with TRBD2. In germline, CDR1 is MNHEY, CDR2 SVGAGI. The CDR3 has 15 amino acids. After removal of 0 bases from V and 7 bases from J, the junction contained 7 bases not matched to a gene.

The CDR3 sequence: CASGAGVLRTDTQYF. The CDR3 nucleotides are TGTGCCAGCGGTGCGGGAGTCCTTCGCACAGATACGCAGTATTTT. The chain carries TRBV7-9 and TRBJ2-3; TRBD2 matches 7 bases. The V gene's germline CDR1 is SEHNR and CDR2 FQNEAQ (reference sequence). The ends lost 8 bases at V and 1 base at J; junction bases unmatched: 9. The CDR3 has 15 amino acids.

This clone was detected only once. The junction shows a germline mismatch at one end, possibly a read error. The V gene is TRBV4-3, the J gene TRBJ1-2; 7 nucleotides align to TRBD1. The CDR3 has 18 amino acids. Germline V gene sequence: CDR1 LGHNA, CDR2 YSLEER. The CDR3 here is CASSQDLPTGALYYGYPF. CDR3 DNA: TGCGCCAGCAGCCAAGATCTTCCCACAGGGGCACTTTACTATGGCTACCCCTTC.

The chain uses TRBV29-1 and TRBJ2-3; 10 bases map to TRBD1. V lost 2 bases, J lost 1 base, and 3 bases stayed unmatched. The germline CDR1 and CDR2 sequences are SQVTM and ANQGSEA. The CDR3 sequence is 15 residues long. CDR3 DNA: TGCAGCGTTGAATGGACAGGGGGACGCACAGATACGCAGTATTTT. This translates into CSVEWTGGRTDTQYF.

The rearrangement uses TRBV6-1 and TRBJ2-5, with no clear D. V dropped 7 bases and J dropped 5 bases, with 11 bases sitting between them. CDR1 MNHNS and CDR2 SASEGT come from the germline V gene. CDR3 length: 12 residues. CDR3 DNA sequence: TGTGCCAGCATAGGAGTAAGGGAGACCCAGTACTTC. It translates to CASIGVRETQYF.

V and J are TRBV6-6 and TRBJ2-2, with D tentatively TRBD2 (5 bases). The CDR3 contains 15 residues. Germline assignment: CDR1 MNHNY and CDR2 SVGAGI (reference sequence). V shed 3 bases and J shed 5 bases, with 13 bases lying between them. The CDR3 protein is CASSYADEGTGELFF. The CDR3 DNA reads as TGTGCCAGCAGTTATGCGGATGAGGGAACCGGGGAGCTGTTTTTT.

The chain uses TRBV7-3 and TRBJ2-5; maybe TRBD2 (6 bases). The CDR3 is 14 amino acids. Germline V gene data show CDR1 as SGHTA and CDR2 as FQGTGA. Trimming took 1 base from V and 5 from J, leaving 11 bases between them. In DNA, the CDR3 is TGTGCCAGCAGCTTAATCGGGGGTGGGGAGACCCAGTACTTC. Translating gives CASSLIGGGETQYF.

V is TRBV30 and J is TRBJ1-2; the D gene is possibly TRBD1 (5 bases). The V gene's germline CDR1 is GTSNPN and CDR2 SVGIG (reference sequence). The CDR3 length is 15 residues. The V end was cut by 0 bases, the J end by 6 bases, with 17 bases between. The CDR3 nucleotides are TGTGCCTGGAGTGTACGTCGGGACTGGGAAAATGGCTACACCTTC. Residues: CAWSVRRDWENGYTF.

This CDR3 reads CASKPDRLMGNQPQHF. In DNA form, the CDR3 reads TGTGCCAGCAAACCGGACAGGCTAATGGGCAATCAGCCCCAGCATTTT. The V call is TRBV27, the J call TRBJ1-5; 7 bases match TRBD1. The junction had 11 bases not matched to a gene; V was cut back by 7 bases and J by 2 bases. Germline assignment: CDR1 MNHEY and CDR2 SMNVEV (reference sequence). The CDR3 contains 16 residues.

The J gene is TRBJ2-5, the V gene TRBV29-1; a weak D match, TRBD2 (5 bases). Near its end, the DNA agrees better with TRBJ2-7, so the J call may be wrong. Germline CDR1 and CDR2: SQVTM and ANQGSEA. This CDR3 is built from 13 residues. CDR3 bases: TGCAGCGTTGAAAGGGCGGGCTCCTACGAGCAGTACTTC. Protein sequence: CSVERAGSYEQYF.

The V gene is TRBV7-9, the J gene TRBJ1-4; 8 nucleotides align to TRBD1. The germline V gene encodes CDR1 SEHNR and CDR2 FQNEAQ (reference sequence). J gave up 4 bases and V 5 bases, and 6 bases lay outside the gene matches. The CDR3 consists of 15 residues. The CDR3 DNA sequence: TGTGCCAGCAGCCCTACGGACAGGGATAATGAAAAACTGTTTTTT. Protein product: CASSPTDRDNEKLFF.

The chain uses TRBV10-3 and TRBJ2-7, with TRBD2 identical over 11 bases. Germline values: CDR1 ENHRY, CDR2 SYGVKD. The junction had 4 bases not matched to a gene; V was cut back by 7 bases and J by 2 bases. The CDR3 sequence is 14 residues long. CDR3 DNA sequence: TGTGCCATCAACCCGGGACTAGCGGCCTACGAGCAGTACTTC. Translation: CAINPGLAAYEQYF.

This clone has more than one count but fewer than ten. At one end, the junction sequence differs from germline, possibly due to a read error. J is TRBJ1-5 and V is TRBV13; the match to TRBD1 covers 8 bases. From germline, CDR1 is PRHDT and CDR2 FYEKMQ (reference sequence). There are 12 residues in the CDR3. CDR3 loop: CASSQGAQPQNF. The CDR3 DNA reads as TGTGCCAGCAGCCAGGGGGCCCAGCCCCAGAATTTT.

This rearrangement joins TRBV5-6 to TRBJ1-1; 11 positions match TRBD1. From germline, CDR1 is SGHDT and CDR2 YYEEEE. J was trimmed by 1 base and V by 2 bases; bases with no gene match: 4. The CDR3 has 16 residues. The CDR3 protein is CASSLWTGGWNTEAFF. In DNA form, the CDR3 reads TGTGCCAGCAGCTTATGGACAGGGGGCTGGAACACTGAAGCTTTCTTT. Based on the CDR3 plus reference TRBV5-6 and TRBJ1-1, the full variable domain is DAGVTQSPTHLIKTRGQQVTLRCSPKSGHDTVSWYQQALGQGPQFIFQYYEEEERQRGNFPDRFSGHQFPNYSSELNVNALLLGDSALYLCASSLWTGGWNTEAFFGQGTRLTVV.

This sequence joins TRBV2 and TRBJ2-7, with 8 bases matching TRBD2. The germline V gene has CDR1 SNHLY and CDR2 FYNNEI. The CDR3 length is 16 residues. Trimming at V came to 1 base and at J to 4 bases, leaving 9 bases not matched to a gene. DNA for the CDR3: TGTGCCAGCAGTGAAGGGGTCCAGCGGGAGCTATACGAGCAGTACTTC. This codes for CASSEGVQRELYEQYF.

The chain joins TRBV7-2 to TRBJ2-1; 11 bases match TRBD2. CDR3 length: 16 residues. V trimming: 5 bases; J trimming: 2 bases; junction bases outside the gene matches: 5. Germline V CDR1 and CDR2: SGHTA, FQGNSA. For the CDR3, the DNA is TGTGCCAGCAGCCAAGGACTAGCGGGCCCCTACAATGAGCAGTTCTTC. This encodes CASSQGLAGPYNEQFF.

The chain carries TRBV5-4 and TRBJ1-5; D not certain. Germline lookup yields CDR1 SGHNT and CDR2 YYREEE (reference sequence). This CDR3 spans 14 amino acids. Trimming cost V 0 bases and J 0 bases, with 4 bases left between them. Written as DNA, the CDR3 is TGTGCCAGCAGCTTGGGGGCTAGCAATCAGCCCCAGCATTTT. Amino acid sequence: CASSLGASNQPQHF.

This sequence joins TRBV7-9 and TRBJ2-3; 9 bases align to TRBD2. The V and J ends lost 4 bases and 2 bases, in that order; junction bases with no gene match: 10. The CDR3 has 17 residues. Germline CDR1 and CDR2: SEHNR and FQNEAQ (reference sequence). CDR3 bases: TGTGCCAGCAGCTGGGGCCGAGCGGGAGGTCTCACAGATACGCAGTATTTT. Translated: CASSWGRAGGLTDTQYF.

CDR3 amino acids: CASSLSSGGGRETQYF. In DNA, the CDR3 is TGTGCCAGTAGTCTGTCATCAGGGGGCGGTAGGGAGACCCAGTACTTC. V gene TRBV19 combines with J gene TRBJ2-5; 8 bases line up with TRBD1. CDR3 length equals 16 residues. Germline CDR1 and CDR2: LNHDA and SQIVND (reference sequence). The junction had 13 bases not matched to a gene; V was cut back by 5 bases and J by 5 bases.

As concerns this clone: A read error may account for a junction end that differs from germline. V is TRBV9 and J is TRBJ1-5; D remains ambiguous. Germline V gives CDR1 SGDLS, CDR2 YYNGEE. The CDR3 length is 14 residues. Here the CDR3 DNA reads TGTGCCAGCAGCGTAGACCCTAGCAATCAGCCCCAGAATTTT. It translates to CASSVDPSNQPQNF.

V usage is TRBV28 and J usage is TRBJ1-4, with a tentative D call TRBD1 (5 bases). CDR3 length: 19 amino acids. The ends were cut back, 5 bases at V and 6 bases at J, with 28 bases in the middle. Germline V CDR1 and CDR2: MDHEN, SYDVKM. The CDR3 DNA follows: TGTGCCAGCAGTCCGCGGGGGTGGAGGGTCAGCCGGGGGGATGAAAAACTGTTTTTT. It specifies CASSPRGWRVSRGDEKLFF.

V usage is TRBV6-6 and J usage is TRBJ2-2; D remains unclear. The V end was cut by 6 bases, the J end by 4 bases, with 12 bases between. Per the germline V gene, CDR1 is MNHNY and CDR2 is SVGAGI (reference sequence). The CDR3 sequence is 14 residues long. The CDR3 protein is CASSMSTITGELFF. Here the CDR3 DNA reads TGTGCCAGCAGCATGAGTACGATCACCGGGGAGCTGTTTTTT.

This clone was recorded only once. V gene TRBV5-1 combines with J gene TRBJ2-7, with D hard to call. Trimming stripped 4 bases from V and 6 bases from J, with 17 bases between. Germline V CDR1 and CDR2: SGHRS, YFSETQ. The CDR3 sequence is 14 residues long. The CDR3 DNA sequence: TGCGCCAGCAGCGCGGCGATGGATTCTCGCGAGCAGTACTTC. The encoded protein is CASSAAMDSREQYF.